This entry lists 26 T cell receptor beta chains sequenced from one sample in a study of blood T cell repertoires in COVID-19. Measured with immunoSEQ multiplex PCR; TCRdb has only the in-frame clones, and not every one. The data contain about 270,000 clones, 86% of them seen just once; the ten biggest clones take up approximately 8.2%. Sequenced material: peripheral blood. The source of these receptors is a man aged 35 to 55 with active or convalescent COVID-19.

The rearrangement links TRBV6-1 to TRBJ1-6, with 10 bases matching TRBD1. The CDR3 totals 23 residues. CDR1 MNHNS and CDR2 SASEGT come from the germline V gene. Unmatched junction bases numbered 23, after V lost 2 bases and J lost 4 bases. For the CDR3, the DNA is TGTGCCAGCAGTGAAACTGGGACAGGGGCCCCAGCCCGGCTTGCCAGATATAATTCACCCCTCCACTTT. Amino acid sequence: CASSETGTGAPARLARYNSPLHF.

The chain combines TRBV5-4 with TRBJ2-6; maybe TRBD2 (5 bases). Trimming shortened V by 2 bases and J by 6 bases, and 6 bases separated the two germline ends. The length of the CDR3 is 13 residues. CDR1 is SGHNT, CDR2 YYREEE, per germline (reference sequence). The CDR3 spells CASSFGEANVLTF. CDR3 coding DNA: TGTGCCAGCAGCTTCGGGGAGGCCAACGTCCTGACTTTC. Filled out from reference TRBV5-4 and TRBJ2-6, the complete variable domain reads ETGVTQSPTHLIKTRGQQVTLRCSSQSGHNTVSWYQQALGQGPQFIFQYYREEENGRGNFPPRFSGLQFPNYSSELNVNALELDDSALYLCASSFGEANVLTFGAGSRLTVL.

This chain uses TRBV7-6 with TRBJ2-7; D is ambiguous. This CDR3 is 13 amino acids long. The V gene's germline CDR1 is SGHVS and CDR2 FNYEAQ. Deletions cut 5 bases from V and 2 bases from J, with 10 bases between. In nucleotides, the CDR3 is TGTGCCAGCAGCGAGGTAAGAACCTACGAGCAGTACTTC. It is translated as CASSEVRTYEQYF.

This chain uses TRBV11-3 with TRBJ2-7; possible D gene TRBD1, 7 bases. The V gene lost 2 bases and the J gene lost 5 bases, with 16 bases spanning the gap. Per the germline V gene, CDR1 is SGHNT and CDR2 is YENEEA. The CDR3 length is 15 residues. CDR3 bases: TGTGCCAGCAGCTTAAGCTACGGAGGGGGCGACGAGCAGTACTTC. This encodes CASSLSYGGGDEQYF.

The chain employs TRBV7-9 and TRBJ2-5; D possibly corresponds to TRBD2 (5 bases). CDR1 is SEHNR and CDR2 is FQNEAQ in the germline V gene (reference sequence). V was clipped by 3 bases and J by 5 bases, with 10 bases between them. The CDR3 is made up of 13 amino acids. CDR3 coding DNA: TGTGCCAGCAGCTTCACTCGCGGGGAGACCCAGTACTTC. Translation gives CASSFTRGETQYF.

V and J are TRBV5-6 and TRBJ2-7; 8 nucleotides line up with TRBD1. Trimming removed 2 bases from V and 6 bases from J; junction bases left unmatched: 4. Germline CDR1 is SGHDT and CDR2 is YYEEEE. This CDR3 is built from 13 residues. CDR3 sequence: CASSFGTGGEQYF. CDR3 nucleotides: TGTGCCAGCAGCTTCGGGACAGGTGGCGAGCAGTACTTC.

This chain links TRBV30 with TRBJ1-1, with D possibly TRBD1 on 6 matching bases. The germline CDR1 and CDR2 sequences are GTSNPN and SVGIG (reference sequence). V lost 2 bases, J lost 1 base, and 8 bases lay in between. The length of the CDR3 is 13 residues. CDR3 region: CAWSRGGNTEAFF. The CDR3 DNA reads TGTGCCTGGAGTAGAGGGGGGAACACTGAAGCTTTCTTT.

The chain recombines TRBV2 with TRBJ1-3; 8 bases agree with TRBD1. This CDR3 has 16 residues. CDR1 and CDR2 from the germline V gene are SNHLY and FYNNEI. V lost 3 bases, J lost 2 bases, and 6 bases stayed unmatched. CDR3 amino acids: CASSEDRAYPGNTIYF. The CDR3 DNA sequence: TGTGCCAGCAGTGAGGACAGGGCCTACCCTGGAAACACCATATATTTT. Full variable domain (missing parts from reference TRBV2 and TRBJ1-3): EPEVTQTPSHQVTQMGQEVILRCVPISNHLYFYWYRQILGQKVEFLVSFYNNEISEKSEIFDDQFSVERPDGSNFTLKIRSTKLEDSAMYFCASSEDRAYPGNTIYFGEGSWLTVV.

This chain uses TRBV11-3 with TRBJ2-5, with 11 bases aligning to TRBD2. CDR3 length: 15 amino acids. Germline trimming cut 0 bases from V and 5 bases from J; bases unmatched to any gene: 2. CDR1 is SGHNT, CDR2 YENEEA, per germline. CDR3 in amino acids: CASSLEGTSGETQYF. CDR3 nucleotide sequence: TGTGCCAGCAGCTTAGAGGGGACTAGCGGTGAGACCCAGTACTTC.

This chain joins TRBV7-6 and TRBJ1-4; D is possibly TRBD1 (5 bases). The CDR3 covers 12 residues. Trimming took off 4 bases at V and 10 bases at J, with 10 bases between the two ends. Per germline, CDR1 SGHVS and CDR2 FNYEAQ. This CDR3 reads CASSSVGGKLFF. The CDR3 DNA sequence: TGTGCCAGCAGCTCAGTGGGGGGAAAACTGTTTTTT.

The CDR3 is CASGRTGGLNTEAFF. Here the CDR3 DNA reads TGTGCTAGTGGTAGGACAGGGGGCTTGAACACTGAAGCTTTCTTT. The chain carries TRBV12-5 and TRBJ1-1, with 11 bases fitting TRBD1. CDR1 LGHNT and CDR2 FRNRAP come from the germline V gene. V was clipped by 5 bases and J by 0 bases; unmatched bases: 2. This CDR3 has 15 residues.

The J gene is TRBJ1-1, the V gene TRBV7-9, with TRBD1 identical over 7 bases. The CDR3 consists of 15 residues. The V segment lost 1 base and the J segment 3 bases; nucleotides outside the gene matches: 5. CDR1 is SEHNR and CDR2 is FQNEAQ in the germline V gene (reference sequence). CDR3 bases: TGTGCCAGCAGCTTAGATCTAGACAGGGACACTGAAGCTTTCTTT. Amino acid sequence: CASSLDLDRDTEAFF.

The chain has TRBV7-9 and TRBJ1-4; 7 nucleotides line up with TRBD1. CDR3 size: 13 residues. The V gene end was trimmed by 5 bases and the J gene end by 4 bases; junction bases not matched to a gene: 1. Germline V CDR1 and CDR2: SEHNR, FQNEAQ (reference sequence). CDR3 sequence reads: CASSGQVNEKLFF. The DNA of the CDR3 is TGTGCCAGCAGCGGACAGGTTAATGAAAAACTGTTTTTT. The whole variable domain, remainder taken from reference TRBV7-9 and TRBJ1-4, is DTGVSQNPRHKITKRGQNVTFRCDPISEHNRLYWYRQTLGQGPEFLTYFQNEAQLEKSRLLSDRFSAERPKGSFSTLEIQRTEQGDSAMYLCASSGQVNEKLFFGSGTQLSVL.

This rearrangement joins TRBV27 to TRBJ2-1; TRBD1 might be the D (6 bases). The germline CDR1 and CDR2 sequences are MNHEY and SMNVEV (reference sequence). The CDR3 has 15 residues. Trimming left V 2 bases short and J 4 bases short, with 12 bases between. In DNA form, the CDR3 reads TGTGCCAGCAGTTTAGACAGGTCAATATACAATGAGCAGTTCTTC. Translated, it gives CASSLDRSIYNEQFF.

The V call is TRBV6-6, the J call TRBJ1-5; no clear D. The CDR3 totals 12 residues. V was clipped by 6 bases and J by 2 bases, with 5 bases between them. Looked up from germline, CDR1 is MNHNY and CDR2 is SVGAGI (reference sequence). CDR3 sequence: CASREGNQPQHF. The CDR3 nucleotides read TGTGCCAGCAGGGAGGGCAATCAGCCCCAGCATTTT.

The chain couples TRBV5-4 to TRBJ1-3; TRBD1 might be the D (5 bases). V was cut by 4 bases and J by 2 bases, with 10 bases left in between. Germline V gene data show CDR1 as SGHNT and CDR2 as YYREEE (reference sequence). The CDR3 is made up of 14 amino acids. The CDR3: CASSPDSPGNTIYF. The DNA for the CDR3 is TGTGCCAGCAGCCCAGACAGCCCTGGAAACACCATATATTTT.

The chain links TRBV28 to TRBJ2-7, with D possibly being TRBD1 (6 bases). The CDR3 consists of 15 residues. Germline values: CDR1 MDHEN, CDR2 SYDVKM. With 5 bases removed from V and 0 bases from J, the gap between germline ends came to 14 bases. The CDR3 bases are TGTGCCAGCAGTACTCTCGACAGGAGCTCCTACGAGCAGTACTTC. It is translated as CASSTLDRSSYEQYF.

The chain links TRBV3-1 (or the pseudogene TRBV3-2) to TRBJ1-2, with TRBD1 identical over 7 bases. Germline loops: CDR1 LGHDT, CDR2 YNNKEL (reference sequence). V lost 5 bases and J lost 4; bases outside the gene matches: 7. This CDR3 is built from 14 residues. DNA of the CDR3: TGTGCCAGCAGCGGATGGGACAGAGTCTATGGCTACACCTTC. This translates into CASSGWDRVYGYTF.

This rearrangement joins TRBV5-1 to TRBJ1-1; 9 nucleotides line up with TRBD1. Germline CDR1 is SGHRS and CDR2 is YFSETQ. This CDR3 has 18 amino acids. V shed 2 bases, J shed 0 bases, and the junction held 11 bases outside the gene matches. CDR3 sequence reads: CASSLDGTGRRMNTEAFF. CDR3 nucleotide sequence: TGCGCCAGCAGCTTAGATGGGACAGGGAGGAGGATGAACACTGAAGCTTTCTTT.

The chain is built from TRBV27 and TRBJ2-1, with unresolved D. V lost 2 bases, J lost 15 bases, and 14 bases lay in between. This CDR3 is 12 amino acids long. Germline V CDR1 and CDR2: MNHEY, SMNVEV (reference sequence). CDR3 amino acids: CASSLTGRNPFF. DNA of the CDR3: TGTGCCAGCAGTTTAACTGGGCGAAATCCGTTCTTC.

The gene calls are TRBV7-6 and TRBJ1-5; 8 bases agree with TRBD1. Germline V CDR1 and CDR2: SGHVS, FNYEAQ. V dropped 1 base and J dropped 3; count of bases not matched to a gene: 5. The CDR3 runs to 16 residues. The CDR3 loop is CASSLEQGGSNQPQHF. The CDR3 nucleotides are TGTGCCAGCAGCTTAGAACAGGGGGGATCCAATCAGCCCCAGCATTTT. The entire variable domain, with the rest obtained from reference TRBV7-6 and TRBJ1-5, is as follows: GAGVSQSPRYKVTKRGQDVALRCDPISGHVSLYWYRQALGQGPEFLTYFNYEAQQDKSGLPNDRFSAERPEGSISTLTIQRTEQRDSAMYRCASSLEQGGSNQPQHFGDGTRLSIL.

The V and J genes are TRBV14 and TRBJ1-2; a weak D match, TRBD1 (5 bases). The CDR3 is made up of 15 amino acids. V dropped 1 base and J dropped 2 bases, with 11 bases sitting between them. Germline-derived CDR1 and CDR2 are SGHDN and FVKESK. The CDR3 coding sequence is TGTGCCAGCAGCCAAGTGCAGGGATGGAACTATGGCTACACCTTC. It specifies CASSQVQGWNYGYTF.

V gene TRBV19 combines with J gene TRBJ2-3; 8 positions agree with TRBD2. Per germline, CDR1 LNHDA and CDR2 SQIVND (reference sequence). The ends lost 5 bases at V and 5 bases at J; junction bases unmatched: 9. This CDR3 is 15 amino acids long. In DNA, the CDR3 is TGTGCCAGTAGTCCTTCCCGGACTAGCCTAGATACGCAGTATTTT. Its translation is CASSPSRTSLDTQYF. The whole variable domain, filled in from reference TRBV19 and TRBJ2-3, reads DGGITQSPKYLFRKEGQNVTLSCEQNLNHDAMYWYRQDPGQGLRLIYYSQIVNDFQKGDIAEGYSVSREKKESFPLTVTSAQKNPTAFYLCASSPSRTSLDTQYFGPGTRLTVL.

The V and J genes are TRBV7-9 and TRBJ1-3, with D hard to call. This CDR3 is built from 15 residues. Germline V gene sequence: CDR1 SEHNR, CDR2 FQNEAQ (reference sequence). The V end lost 4 bases, the J end lost 0 bases, and 10 bases lay between the germline ends. CDR3 region: CASSYSGSSGNTIYF. The CDR3 nucleotides are TGTGCCAGCAGCTACTCGGGTTCCTCTGGAAACACCATATATTTT.

This clone was picked up a small number of times. The chain uses TRBV4-1 and TRBJ2-2, with unresolved D. V lost 3 bases, J lost 3 bases, and 5 bases lay in between. Germline V gene sequence: CDR1 MGHRA, CDR2 YSYEKL. CDR3 length equals 13 residues. CDR3 sequence reads: CASSQADTGELFF. In DNA, the CDR3 is TGCGCCAGCAGCCAGGCCGACACCGGGGAGCTGTTTTTT.

The V and J genes are TRBV9 and TRBJ2-2; 10 bases match TRBD1. Germline trimming cut 4 bases from V and 4 bases from J; bases unmatched to any gene: 7. Germline V CDR1 and CDR2: SGDLS, YYNGEE. CDR3 length equals 16 residues. The CDR3 nucleotides are TGTGCCAGCAGCCCTTCGGGGACAGGGGTCACCGGGGAGCTGTTTTTT. It codes for CASSPSGTGVTGELFF.